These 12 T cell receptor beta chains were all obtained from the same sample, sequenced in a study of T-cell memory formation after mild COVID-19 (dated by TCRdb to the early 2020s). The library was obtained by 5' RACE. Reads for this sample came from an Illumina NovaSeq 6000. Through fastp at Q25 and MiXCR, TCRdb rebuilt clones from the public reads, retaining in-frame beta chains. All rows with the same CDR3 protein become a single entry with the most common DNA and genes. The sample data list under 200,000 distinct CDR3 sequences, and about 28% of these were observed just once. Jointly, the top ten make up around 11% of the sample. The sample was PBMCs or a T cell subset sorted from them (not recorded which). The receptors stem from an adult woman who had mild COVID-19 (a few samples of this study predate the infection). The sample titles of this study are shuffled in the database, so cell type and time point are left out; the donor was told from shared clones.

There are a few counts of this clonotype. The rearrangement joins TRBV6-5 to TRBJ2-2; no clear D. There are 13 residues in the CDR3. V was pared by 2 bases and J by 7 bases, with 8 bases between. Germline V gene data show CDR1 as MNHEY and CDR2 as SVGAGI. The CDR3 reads CASSYGPSGELFF. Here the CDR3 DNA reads TGTGCCAGCAGTTACGGGCCCAGCGGGGAGCTGTTTTTT.

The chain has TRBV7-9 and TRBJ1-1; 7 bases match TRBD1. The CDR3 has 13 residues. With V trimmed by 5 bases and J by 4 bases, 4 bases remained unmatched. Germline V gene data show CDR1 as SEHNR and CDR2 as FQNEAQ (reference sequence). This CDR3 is CASSHDRATEAFF. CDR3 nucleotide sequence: TGTGCCAGCAGCCATGACAGGGCCACTGAAGCTTTCTTT.

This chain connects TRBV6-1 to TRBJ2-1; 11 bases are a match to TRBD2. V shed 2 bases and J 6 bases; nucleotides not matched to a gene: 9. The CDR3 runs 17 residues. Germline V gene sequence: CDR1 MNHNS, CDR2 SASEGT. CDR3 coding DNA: TGTGCCAGCAGTGAACACCTCCTAGCGGGAGGTTCCAATGAGCAGTTCTTC. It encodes CASSEHLLAGGSNEQFF.

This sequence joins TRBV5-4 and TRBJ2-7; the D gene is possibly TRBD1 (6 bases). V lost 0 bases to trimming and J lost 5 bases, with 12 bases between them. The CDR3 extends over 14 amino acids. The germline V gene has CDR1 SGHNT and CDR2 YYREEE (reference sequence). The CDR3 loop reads CASSLAQGYDEQYF. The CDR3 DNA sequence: TGTGCCAGCAGCTTGGCCCAGGGGTACGACGAGCAGTACTTC. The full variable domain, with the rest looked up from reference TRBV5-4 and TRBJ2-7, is ETGVTQSPTHLIKTRGQQVTLRCSSQSGHNTVSWYQQALGQGPQFIFQYYREEENGRGNFPPRFSGLQFPNYSSELNVNALELDDSALYLCASSLAQGYDEQYFGPGTRLTVT.

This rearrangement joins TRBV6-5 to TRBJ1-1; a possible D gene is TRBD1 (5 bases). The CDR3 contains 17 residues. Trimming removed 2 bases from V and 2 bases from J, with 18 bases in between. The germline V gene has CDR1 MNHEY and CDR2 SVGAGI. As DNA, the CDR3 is TGTGCCAGCAGTTACGGAGGGGCAGCGGGTTACAACACTGAAGCTTTCTTT. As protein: CASSYGGAAGYNTEAFF.

The CDR3: CASPTTSGGQGYEQYF. In nucleotides, the CDR3 is TGTGCCAGCCCTACTACTTCCGGAGGACAGGGCTACGAGCAGTACTTC. The chain joins TRBV6-5 to TRBJ2-7, with TRBD1 identical over 8 bases. The CDR3 is 16 amino acids. The germline CDR1 and CDR2 sequences are MNHEY and SVGAGI. With 8 bases clipped from V and 3 bases from J, the junction kept 15 bases outside the gene matches.

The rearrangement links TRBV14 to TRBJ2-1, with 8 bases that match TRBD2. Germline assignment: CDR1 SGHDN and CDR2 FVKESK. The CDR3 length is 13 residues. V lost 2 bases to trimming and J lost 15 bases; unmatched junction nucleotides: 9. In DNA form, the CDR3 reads TGTGCCAGCAGCCAACTCGGGAGGGCTGCTCCGTTCTTC. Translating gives CASSQLGRAAPFF.

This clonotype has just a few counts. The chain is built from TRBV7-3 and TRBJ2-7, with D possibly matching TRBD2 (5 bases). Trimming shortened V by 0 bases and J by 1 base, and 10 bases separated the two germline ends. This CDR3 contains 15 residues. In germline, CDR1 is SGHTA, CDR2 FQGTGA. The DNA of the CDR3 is TGTGCCAGCAGCTTAACACGGGAAAAGTCCTACGAGCAGTACTTC. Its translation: CASSLTREKSYEQYF.

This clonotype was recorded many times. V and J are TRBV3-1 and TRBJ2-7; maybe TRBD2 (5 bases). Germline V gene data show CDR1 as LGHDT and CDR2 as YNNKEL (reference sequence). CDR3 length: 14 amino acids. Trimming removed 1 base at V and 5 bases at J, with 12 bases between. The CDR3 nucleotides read TGTGCCAGCAGCCAAGGGACCGTGAGGGACGAGCAGTACTTC. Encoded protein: CASSQGTVRDEQYF.

As DNA, the CDR3 is TGTGCCAGCTCTCCCTTGGAGCGAACTGAAGCTTTCTTT. It is translated as CASSPLERTEAFF. V and J are TRBV18 and TRBJ1-1; D is uncertain. The CDR3 sequence is 13 residues long. V was shortened by 6 bases and J by 5 bases, with 13 bases between the two germline ends. Germline V gene sequence: CDR1 KGHSH, CDR2 LQKENI.

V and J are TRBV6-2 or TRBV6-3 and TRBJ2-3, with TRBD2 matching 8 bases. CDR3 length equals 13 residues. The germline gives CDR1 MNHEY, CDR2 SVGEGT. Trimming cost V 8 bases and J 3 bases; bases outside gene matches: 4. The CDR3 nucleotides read TGTGCCAGCTTAGCGGGACTGACAGATACGCAGTATTTT. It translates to CASLAGLTDTQYF.

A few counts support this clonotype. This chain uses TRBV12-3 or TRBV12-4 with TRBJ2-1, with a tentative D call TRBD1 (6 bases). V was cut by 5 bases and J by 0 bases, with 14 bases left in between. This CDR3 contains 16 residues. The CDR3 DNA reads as TGTGCCAGCAGTCCCCGGACAGTATCCTCCTACAATGAGCAGTTCTTC. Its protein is CASSPRTVSSYNEQFF.